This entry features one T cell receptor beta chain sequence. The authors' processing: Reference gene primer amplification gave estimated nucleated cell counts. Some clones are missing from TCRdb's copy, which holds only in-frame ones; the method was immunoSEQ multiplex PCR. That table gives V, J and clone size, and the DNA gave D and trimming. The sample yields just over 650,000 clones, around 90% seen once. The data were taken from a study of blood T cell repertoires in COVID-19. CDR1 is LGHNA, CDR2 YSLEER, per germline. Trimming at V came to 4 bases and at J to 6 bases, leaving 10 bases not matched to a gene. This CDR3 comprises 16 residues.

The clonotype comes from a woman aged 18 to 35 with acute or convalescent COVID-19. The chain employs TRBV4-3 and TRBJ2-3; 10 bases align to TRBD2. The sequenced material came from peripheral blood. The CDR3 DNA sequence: TGCGCCAGCAGCCTATCGGGACTAGCGAGGCTTGATACGCAGTATTTT. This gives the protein CASSLSGLARLDTQYF.